The entry below describes one T cell receptor (beta chain). The sample belongs to a study of OX40 agonist ivuxolimab in advanced cancers. V gave up 3 bases and J gave up 0 bases; unmatched junction bases: 7. The CDR3 runs 16 residues. Germline lookup yields CDR1 SGHNT and CDR2 YYREEE (reference sequence). Assay used: immunoSEQ multiplex PCR; TCRdb lists only in-frame clones, some missing. The data show 65,000 to 85,000 clones, more than 70% seen once. V is TRBV5-4 and J is TRBJ2-5; TRBD1 matches at 8 bases. The sample here was CD4+ or CD8+ T cells sorted from blood, taken in a trial of the OX40 agonist ivuxolimab. This clonotype was sampled from an adult with an advanced solid tumor such as melanoma, head and neck, liver or kidney cancer. The CDR3 loop is CASSSPNRGDQETQYF. As DNA, the CDR3 is TGTGCCAGCAGCTCTCCAAACAGGGGGGACCAAGAGACCCAGTACTTC.